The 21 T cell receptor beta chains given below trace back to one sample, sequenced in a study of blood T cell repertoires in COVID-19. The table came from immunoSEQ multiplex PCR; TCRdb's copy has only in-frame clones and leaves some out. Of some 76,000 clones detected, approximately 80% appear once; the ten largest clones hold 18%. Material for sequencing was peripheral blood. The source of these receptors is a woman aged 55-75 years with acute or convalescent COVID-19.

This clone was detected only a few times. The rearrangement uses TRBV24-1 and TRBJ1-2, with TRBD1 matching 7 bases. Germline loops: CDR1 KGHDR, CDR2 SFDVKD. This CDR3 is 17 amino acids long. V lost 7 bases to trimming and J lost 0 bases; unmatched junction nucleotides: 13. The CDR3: CATRDRDHTGANYGYTF. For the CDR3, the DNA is TGTGCCACCAGAGACCGGGACCACACAGGGGCTAACTATGGCTACACCTTC.

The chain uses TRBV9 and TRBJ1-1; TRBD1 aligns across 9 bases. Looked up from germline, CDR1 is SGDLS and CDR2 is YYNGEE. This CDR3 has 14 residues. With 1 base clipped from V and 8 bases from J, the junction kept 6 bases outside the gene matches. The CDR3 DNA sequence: TGTGCCAGCAGCGTATTGGGACAGGGTGGGGAAGCTTTCTTT. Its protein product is CASSVLGQGGEAFF.

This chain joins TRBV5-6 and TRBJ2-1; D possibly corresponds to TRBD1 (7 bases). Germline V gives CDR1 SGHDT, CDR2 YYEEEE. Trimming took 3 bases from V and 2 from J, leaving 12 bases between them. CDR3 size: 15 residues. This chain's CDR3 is CASSWRDSPYNEQFF. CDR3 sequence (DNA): TGTGCCAGCAGCTGGAGGGACAGCCCCTACAATGAGCAGTTCTTC.

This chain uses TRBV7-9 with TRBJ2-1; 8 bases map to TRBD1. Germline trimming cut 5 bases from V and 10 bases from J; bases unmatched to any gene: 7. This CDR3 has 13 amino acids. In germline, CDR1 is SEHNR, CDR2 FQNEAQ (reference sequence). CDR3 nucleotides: TGTGCCAGCAGCCTATCAAACAGGGGGGAGCAGTTCTTC. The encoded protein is CASSLSNRGEQFF.

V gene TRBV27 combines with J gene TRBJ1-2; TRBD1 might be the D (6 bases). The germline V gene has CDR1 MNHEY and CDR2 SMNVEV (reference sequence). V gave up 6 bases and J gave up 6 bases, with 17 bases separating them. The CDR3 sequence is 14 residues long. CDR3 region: CASRDLGGLNGYTF. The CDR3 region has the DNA TGTGCCAGCAGGGACTTGGGGGGGCTAAATGGCTACACCTTC.

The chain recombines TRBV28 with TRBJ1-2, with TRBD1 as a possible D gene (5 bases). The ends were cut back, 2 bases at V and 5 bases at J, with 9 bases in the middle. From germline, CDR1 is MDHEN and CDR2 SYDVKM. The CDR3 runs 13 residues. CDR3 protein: CASSLHDRYGYTF. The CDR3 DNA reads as TGTGCCAGCAGTTTACACGACAGATATGGCTACACCTTC.

CDR3 nucleotides: TGTGCCAGCAGCCCGGGACAGGGGGACGGTGATGAGCAGTTCTTC. Amino acids: CASSPGQGDGDEQFF. The chain uses TRBV7-9 and TRBJ2-1; TRBD1 matches 11 bases. The germline gives CDR1 SEHNR, CDR2 FQNEAQ (reference sequence). V trimming: 5 bases; J trimming: 8 bases; junction bases outside the gene matches: 8. The CDR3 extends over 15 amino acids.

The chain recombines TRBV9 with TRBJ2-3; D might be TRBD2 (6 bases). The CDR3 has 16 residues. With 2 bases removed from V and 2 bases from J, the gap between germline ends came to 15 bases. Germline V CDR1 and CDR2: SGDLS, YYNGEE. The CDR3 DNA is TGTGCCAGCAGCGTCTCAGGGCGGGGTGCCACAGATACGCAGTATTTT. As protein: CASSVSGRGATDTQYF. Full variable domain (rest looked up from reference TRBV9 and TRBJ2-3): DSGVTQTPKHLITATGQRVTLRCSPRSGDLSVYWYQQSLDQGLQFLIQYYNGEERAKGNILERFSAQQFPDLHSELNLSSLELGDSALYFCASSVSGRGATDTQYFGPGTRLTVL.

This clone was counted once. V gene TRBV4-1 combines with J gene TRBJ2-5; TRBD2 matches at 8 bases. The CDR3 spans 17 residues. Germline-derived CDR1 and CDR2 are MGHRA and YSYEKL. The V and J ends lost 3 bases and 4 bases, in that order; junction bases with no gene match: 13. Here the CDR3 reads CASSHSGGQRGRETQYF. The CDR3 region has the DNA TGCGCCAGCAGCCACTCCGGGGGTCAGCGGGGGCGAGAGACCCAGTACTTC.

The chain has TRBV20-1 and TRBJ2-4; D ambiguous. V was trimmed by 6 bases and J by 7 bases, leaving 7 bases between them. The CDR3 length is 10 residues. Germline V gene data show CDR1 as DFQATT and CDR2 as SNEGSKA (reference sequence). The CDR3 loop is CSAGRNIQYF. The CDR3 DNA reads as TGCAGTGCCGGTCGGAACATTCAGTACTTC.

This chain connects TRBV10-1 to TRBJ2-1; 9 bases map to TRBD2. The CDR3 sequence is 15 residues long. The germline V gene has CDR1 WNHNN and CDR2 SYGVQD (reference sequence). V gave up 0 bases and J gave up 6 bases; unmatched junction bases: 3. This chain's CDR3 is CASSESGGGANEQFF. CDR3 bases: TGCGCCAGCAGTGAGTCTGGCGGGGGGGCCAATGAGCAGTTCTTC.

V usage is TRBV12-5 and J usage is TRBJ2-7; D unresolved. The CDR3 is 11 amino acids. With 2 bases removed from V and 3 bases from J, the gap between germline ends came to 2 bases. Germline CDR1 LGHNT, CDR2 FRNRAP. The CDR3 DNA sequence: TGTGCTAGTGGTTTGCGCTACGAGCAGTACTTC. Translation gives CASGLRYEQYF.

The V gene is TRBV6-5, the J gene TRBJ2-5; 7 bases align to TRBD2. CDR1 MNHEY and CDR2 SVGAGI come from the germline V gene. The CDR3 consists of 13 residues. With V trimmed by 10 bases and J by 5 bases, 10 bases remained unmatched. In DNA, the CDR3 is TGTGCCATTAAACTAGGGGAGGGGGAGACCCAGTACTTC. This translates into CAIKLGEGETQYF.

The CDR3 sequence: CASSWKREQYF. The CDR3 DNA reads TGTGCCAGCAGTTGGAAGCGCGAGCAGTACTTC. The chain is built from TRBV12-3 or TRBV12-4 and TRBJ2-7; D unclear. The CDR3 is 11 residues long. Trimming took 4 bases from V and 6 from J, leaving 7 bases between them.

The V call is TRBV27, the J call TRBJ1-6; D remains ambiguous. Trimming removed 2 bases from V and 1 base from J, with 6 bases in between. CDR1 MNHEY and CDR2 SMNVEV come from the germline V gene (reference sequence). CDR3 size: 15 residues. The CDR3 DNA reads TGTGCCAGCAGTTTACTAAGTTCCTATAATTCACCCCTCCACTTT. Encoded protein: CASSLLSSYNSPLHF.

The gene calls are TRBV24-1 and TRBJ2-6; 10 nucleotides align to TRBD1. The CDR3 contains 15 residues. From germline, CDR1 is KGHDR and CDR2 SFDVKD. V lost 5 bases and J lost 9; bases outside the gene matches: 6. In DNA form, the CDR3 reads TGTGCCACCAGTGGTGGACAGGGGGTAGTCAACGTCCTGACTTTC. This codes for CATSGGQGVVNVLTF.

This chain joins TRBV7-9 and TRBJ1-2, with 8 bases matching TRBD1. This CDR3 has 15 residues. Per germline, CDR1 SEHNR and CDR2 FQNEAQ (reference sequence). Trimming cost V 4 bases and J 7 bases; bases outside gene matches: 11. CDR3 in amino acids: CASSSQADRGFGYTF. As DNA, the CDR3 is TGTGCCAGCAGCTCCCAAGCCGACAGGGGTTTTGGCTACACCTTC.

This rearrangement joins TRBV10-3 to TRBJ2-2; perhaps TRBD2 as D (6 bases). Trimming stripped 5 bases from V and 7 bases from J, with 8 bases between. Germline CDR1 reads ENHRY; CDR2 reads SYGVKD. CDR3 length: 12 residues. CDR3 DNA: TGTGCCATCAGTTACGGGGGCGGGGAGCTGTTTTTT. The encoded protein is CAISYGGGELFF.

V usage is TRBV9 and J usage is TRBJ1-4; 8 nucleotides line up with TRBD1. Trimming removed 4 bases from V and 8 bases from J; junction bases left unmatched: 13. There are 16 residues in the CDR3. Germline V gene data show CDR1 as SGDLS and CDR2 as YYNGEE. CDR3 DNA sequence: TGTGCCAGCAGCACCGGGACAGGCCTCCTAGGGGAAAAACTGTTTTTT. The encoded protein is CASSTGTGLLGEKLFF.

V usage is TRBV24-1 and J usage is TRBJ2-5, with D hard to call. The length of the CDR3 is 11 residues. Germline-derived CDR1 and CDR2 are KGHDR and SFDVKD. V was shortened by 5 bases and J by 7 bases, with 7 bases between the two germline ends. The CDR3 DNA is TGTGCCACCAGTGCCGGGTTGACCCAGTACTTC. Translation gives CATSAGLTQYF.

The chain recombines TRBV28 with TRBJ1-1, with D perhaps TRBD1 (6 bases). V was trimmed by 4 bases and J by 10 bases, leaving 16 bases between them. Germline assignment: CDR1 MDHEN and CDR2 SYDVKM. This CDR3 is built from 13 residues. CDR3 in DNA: TGTGCCAGCAGTTCCCAATCCCTCAGGGGAGCTTTCTTT. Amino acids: CASSSQSLRGAFF.